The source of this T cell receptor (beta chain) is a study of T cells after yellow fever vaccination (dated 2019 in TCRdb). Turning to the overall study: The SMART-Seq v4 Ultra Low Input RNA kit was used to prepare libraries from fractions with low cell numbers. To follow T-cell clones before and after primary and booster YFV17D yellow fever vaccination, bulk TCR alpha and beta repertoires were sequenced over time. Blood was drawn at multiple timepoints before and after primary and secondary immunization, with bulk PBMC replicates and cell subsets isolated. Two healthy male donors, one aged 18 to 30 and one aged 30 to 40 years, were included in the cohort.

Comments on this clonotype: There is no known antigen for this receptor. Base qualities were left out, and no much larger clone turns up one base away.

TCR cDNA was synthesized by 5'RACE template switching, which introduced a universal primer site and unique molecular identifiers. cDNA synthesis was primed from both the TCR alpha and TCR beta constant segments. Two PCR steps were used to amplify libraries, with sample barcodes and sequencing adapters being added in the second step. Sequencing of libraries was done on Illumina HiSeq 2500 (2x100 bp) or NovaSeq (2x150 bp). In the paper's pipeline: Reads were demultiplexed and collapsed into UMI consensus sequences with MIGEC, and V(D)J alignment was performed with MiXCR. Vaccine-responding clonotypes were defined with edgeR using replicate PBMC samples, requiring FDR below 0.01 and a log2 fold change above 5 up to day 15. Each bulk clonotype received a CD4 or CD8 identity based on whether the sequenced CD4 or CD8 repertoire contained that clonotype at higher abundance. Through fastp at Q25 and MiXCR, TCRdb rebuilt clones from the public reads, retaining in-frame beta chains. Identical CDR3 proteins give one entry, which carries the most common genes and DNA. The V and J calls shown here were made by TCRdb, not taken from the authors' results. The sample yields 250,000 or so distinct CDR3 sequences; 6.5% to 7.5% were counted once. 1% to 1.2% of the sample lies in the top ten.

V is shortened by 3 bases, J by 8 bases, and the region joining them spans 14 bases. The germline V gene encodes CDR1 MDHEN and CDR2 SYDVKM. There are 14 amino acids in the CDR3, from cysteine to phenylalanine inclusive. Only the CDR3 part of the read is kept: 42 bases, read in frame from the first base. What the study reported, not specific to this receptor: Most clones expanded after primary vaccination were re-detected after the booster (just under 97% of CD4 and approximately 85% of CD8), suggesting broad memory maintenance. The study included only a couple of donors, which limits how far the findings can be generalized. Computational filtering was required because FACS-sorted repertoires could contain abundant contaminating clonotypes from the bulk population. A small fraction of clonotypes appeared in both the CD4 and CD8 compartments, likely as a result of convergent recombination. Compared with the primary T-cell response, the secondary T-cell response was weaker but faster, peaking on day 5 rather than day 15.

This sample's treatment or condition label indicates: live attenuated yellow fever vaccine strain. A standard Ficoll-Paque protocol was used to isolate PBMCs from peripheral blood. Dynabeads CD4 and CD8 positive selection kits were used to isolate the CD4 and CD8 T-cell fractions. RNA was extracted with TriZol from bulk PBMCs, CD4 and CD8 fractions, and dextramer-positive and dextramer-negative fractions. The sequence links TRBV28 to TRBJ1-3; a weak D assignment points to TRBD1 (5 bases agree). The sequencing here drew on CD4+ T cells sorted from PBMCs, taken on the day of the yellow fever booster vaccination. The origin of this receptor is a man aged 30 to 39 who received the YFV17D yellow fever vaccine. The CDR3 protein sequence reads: CASSLLGAQDTIYF. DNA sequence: TGTGCCAGCAGTTTGCTCGGGGCCCAGGACACCATATATTTT.